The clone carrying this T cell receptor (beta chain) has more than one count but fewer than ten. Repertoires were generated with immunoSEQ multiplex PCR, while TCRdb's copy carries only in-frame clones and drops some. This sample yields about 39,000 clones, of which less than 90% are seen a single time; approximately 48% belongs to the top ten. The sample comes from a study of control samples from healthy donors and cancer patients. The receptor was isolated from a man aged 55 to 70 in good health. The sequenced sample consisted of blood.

The CDR3 region is CASSPQNGDYGYTF. Here the CDR3 DNA reads TGTGCCAGCTCACCACAGAACGGGGACTATGGCTACACCTTC. This chain connects TRBV18 to TRBJ1-2; D call uncertain. Trimming pared 1 base from V and 3 bases from J, leaving 9 bases between. The germline V gene encodes CDR1 KGHSH and CDR2 LQKENI. The length of the CDR3 is 14 residues.